The rows below give T cell receptor beta chains drawn from one sample of a study of blood T cell repertoires in COVID-19. Some clones are missing from TCRdb's copy, which holds only in-frame ones; the method was immunoSEQ multiplex PCR. The data show 260,000 or so clones, nearly 90% seen once. Sequencing used peripheral blood. The receptor source for this set is a human donor in a cohort sampled during active COVID-19. Both conserved end residues are part of each CDR3. D genes are given only for firm matches. The size of a clone is reported for some rows only, either as once, few or many, or as a class for expanded clones.

d_call | j_call | clone_size | v_call | cdr3_nt | cdr3_aa
TRBD2 | TRBJ2-5 | once | TRBV10-3 | TGTGCCAGCAGCGGGGGGGCGCCGTTGGGAGAGACCCAGTACTTC | CASSGGAPLGETQYF
TRBD1 | TRBJ2-3 | . | TRBV7-2 | TGTGCCAGCAGCTTAAAGACAGGGGGCCCAGATACGCAGTATTTT | CASSLKTGGPDTQYF
TRBD1 | TRBJ2-7 | . | TRBV4-3 | TGCGCCAGCAGCCAGGATACCGGGACAGAAAACTACGAGCAGTACTTC | CASSQDTGTENYEQYF
. | TRBJ1-1 | few | TRBV11-3 | TGTGCCAGCAGCTCTAGGGGAGGGGAAGCTTTCTTT | CASSSRGGEAFF
TRBD1 | TRBJ1-4 | once | TRBV19 | TGTGCCAGCCTGGACAGGGGCAGTGAAAAACTGTTTTTT | CASLDRGSEKLFF
TRBD2 | TRBJ2-1 | . | TRBV11-2 | TGTGCCAGCAGCCCTGGGACTAGCGGGGGGGGGCATGAGCAGTTCTTC | CASSPGTSGGGHEQFF
. | TRBJ2-7 | . | TRBV27 | TGTGCCAGCAGTCCCTCCGGACAGTACCACGAGCAGTACTTC | CASSPSGQYHEQYF
TRBD2 | TRBJ2-3 | . | TRBV11-2 | TGTGCCAGCAGCTTCCGACTAGCTGGGGGCACAGATACGCAGTATTTT | CASSFRLAGGTDTQYF
. | TRBJ1-2 | . | TRBV4-3 | TGCGCCAGCAGCCATCTCCTGTGGGGACTTCGACGGGGCTACACCTTC | CASSHLLWGLRRGYTF
. | TRBJ1-2 | few | TRBV16 | TGTGCCAGCAGCCAATCTACGGACTATGGCTACACCTTC | CASSQSTDYGYTF
. | TRBJ2-7 | . | TRBV28 | TGTGCCAGCAGTTTATTGGGGGGCGAGCAGTACTTC | CASSLLGGEQYF
TRBD2 | TRBJ2-7 | . | TRBV16 | TGTGCCAGCAGCCAATCCTCCGGGAGGGTGAGGTACTTC | CASSQSSGRVRYF
TRBD1 | TRBJ2-7 | . | TRBV20-1 | TGCAGTGCTAGTCGTCACAGGGGCTTTTCCTACGAGCAGTACTTC | CSASRHRGFSYEQYF
. | TRBJ1-1 | . | TRBV5-1 | TGCGCCAGCAGCTTGTTACAGGACAACACTGAAGCTTTCTTT | CASSLLQDNTEAFF
. | TRBJ1-3 | . | TRBV10-3 | TGTGCCATCAGTGAGTCGGGAGGGTTACAAAGCACCATATATTTT | CAISESGGLQSTIYF
. | TRBJ2-7 | . | TRBV21-1 | TGTGCCAGCAGCAAAGCCCGCATGGGCGTTGGGGAGACCGGCTCCTACGAGCAGTACTTC | CASSKARMGVGETGSYEQYF
. | TRBJ1-6 | once | TRBV7-3 | TGTGCCAGCAGCTTAGGACAGAATAATTCACCCCTCCACTTT | CASSLGQNNSPLHF
TRBD1 | TRBJ1-2 | . | TRBV28 | TGTGCCAGCAGTTTAGGGGCCCGACAGGGGGCAGGGACCTTC | CASSLGARQGAGTF
TRBD1 | TRBJ1-6 | . | TRBV10-2 | TGCGCCAGCAGTACCATTCCGACAGGGGGAAATTCACCCCTCCACTTT | CASSTIPTGGNSPLHF
TRBD2 | TRBJ2-7 | . | TRBV28 | TGTGCCAGCAGTTTCCCCCCTAGCGGAGCCTACGAGCAGTACTTC | CASSFPPSGAYEQYF
TRBD1 | TRBJ1-1 | . | TRBV28 | TGTGCCAGCAGTTTTATGCCCGGGACAGGGGGTATAGACACTGAAGCTTTCTTT | CASSFMPGTGGIDTEAFF
. | TRBJ1-2 | . | TRBV3-1/TRBV3-2 | TGTGCCAGCAGCCACCCGTTGGGCAGGGGCTATGGCTACACCTTC | CASSHPLGRGYGYTF
TRBD1 | TRBJ2-7 | . | TRBV27 | TGTGCCAGCAGCTGGGACAGGGGTTTCTACGAGCAGTACTTC | CASSWDRGFYEQYF
TRBD1 | TRBJ2-1 | . | TRBV27 | TGTGCCAGCAGTCCAGGGACAGGGAGAAGCTCCTACAATGAGCAGTTCTTC | CASSPGTGRSSYNEQFF
. | TRBJ1-4 | . | TRBV7-2 | TGTGCCAGCAGCCTCAGAAGGACAGATATAGTTGAAAAACTGTTTTTT | CASSLRRTDIVEKLFF
TRBD1 | TRBJ2-7 | . | TRBV11-2 | TGTGCCAGCAGCACGAGGACAGGGGGGTCCTACGAGCAGTACTTC | CASSTRTGGSYEQYF
. | TRBJ2-1 | . | TRBV27 | TGTGCCAGCAGTTTTTTCAAGCAGGTCCTCAATGAGCAGTTCTTC | CASSFFKQVLNEQFF
TRBD1 | TRBJ2-3 | . | TRBV7-9 | TGTGCCAGCAGCTCCCCCGGGACAGGTGGCACAGATACGCAGTATTTT | CASSSPGTGGTDTQYF
. | TRBJ2-7 | . | TRBV11-2 | TGTGCCAGCAGCTTTATCTTGGGGGGAGGCGAGCAGTACTTC | CASSFILGGGEQYF
TRBD2 | TRBJ2-7 | few | TRBV3-1/TRBV3-2 | TGTGCCAGCAGCCAAGATCGGGTAGCGGGAGCCTACGAGCAGTACTTC | CASSQDRVAGAYEQYF
. | TRBJ1-2 | . | TRBV4-3 | TGCGCCAGCAGCCAAGATAGGGGGGGGCGCGGGTATGGCTACACCTTC | CASSQDRGGRGYGYTF
TRBD2 | TRBJ2-5 | . | TRBV30 | TGTGCCTGGGAAGCGGGGGGCAGTAAGACCCAGTACTTC | CAWEAGGSKTQYF
TRBD1 | TRBJ1-1 | . | TRBV11-1 | TGTGCCAGCAGCTTAGCGTCCGGGACAGGGGGCTTGGCTGAAGCTTTCTTT | CASSLASGTGGLAEAFF
. | TRBJ1-1 | . | TRBV13 | TGTGCCAGCAGCCGAGGGGGGGCTTCGGGTTTCTTT | CASSRGGASGFF
TRBD2 | TRBJ2-5 | . | TRBV11-2 | TGTGCCAGCAGCCTTGGGACTAGCGGGAGGGGGGAGACCCAGTACTTC | CASSLGTSGRGETQYF
. | TRBJ2-7 | once | TRBV6-5 | TGTGCCAGCAGTTACACAACCTGGGGTAGCGCCTACGAGCAGTACTTC | CASSYTTWGSAYEQYF
TRBD1 | TRBJ1-1 | . | TRBV10-2 | TGCGCCAGCAGGGGACAGACACTGAACACTGAAGCTTTCTTT | CASRGQTLNTEAFF
. | TRBJ2-3 | . | TRBV20-1 | TGCAGTGCTAGAGGGGGCGCGCAGTATTTT | CSARGGAQYF
TRBD1 | TRBJ1-2 | . | TRBV7-9 | TGTGCCAGCAGCCCCTATGGGACAGGGTTGGATGGCTACACCTTC | CASSPYGTGLDGYTF
. | TRBJ1-2 | . | TRBV10-3 | TGTGCCATCAGTCCCCTCCCCGGAGACTATGGCTACACCTTC | CAISPLPGDYGYTF
. | TRBJ2-3 | . | TRBV12-3/TRBV12-4 | TGTGCCAGCAGTTTGTGGCCAGATACGCAGTATTTT | CASSLWPDTQYF
. | TRBJ2-7 | . | TRBV3-1/TRBV3-2 | TGTGCCAGCAGCCAAGATCTAAGTTGGGAGACGGACTACGAGCAGTACTTC | CASSQDLSWETDYEQYF
. | TRBJ1-1 | . | TRBV6-2/TRBV6-3 | TGTGCCAGCAGCACCGAGACGAGGACTGAAGCTTTCTTT | CASSTETRTEAFF
. | TRBJ1-4 | . | TRBV5-1 | TGCGCCAGCAGCCCACATTCAACTAATGAAAAACTGTTTTTT | CASSPHSTNEKLFF
TRBD1 | TRBJ2-7 | . | TRBV6-5 | TGTGCCAGCAGTCGGGACAGGGTAGCGTACGAGCAGTACTTC | CASSRDRVAYEQYF
TRBD1 | TRBJ2-1 | . | TRBV7-9 | TGTGCCAGCAGCGTGGACAGGGGCAATGAGCAGTTCTTC | CASSVDRGNEQFF